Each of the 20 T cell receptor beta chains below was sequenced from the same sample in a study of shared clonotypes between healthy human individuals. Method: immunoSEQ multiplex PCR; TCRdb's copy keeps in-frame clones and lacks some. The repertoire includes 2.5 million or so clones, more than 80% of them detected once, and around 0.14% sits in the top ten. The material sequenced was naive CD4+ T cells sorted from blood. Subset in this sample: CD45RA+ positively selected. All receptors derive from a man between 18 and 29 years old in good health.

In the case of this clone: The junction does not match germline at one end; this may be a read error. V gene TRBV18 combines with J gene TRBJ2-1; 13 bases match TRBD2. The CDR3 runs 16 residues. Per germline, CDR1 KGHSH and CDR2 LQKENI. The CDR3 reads CASSPLAGTSGNGQFF. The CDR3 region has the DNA TGTGCCAGCTCACCTCTAGCCGGGACTAGCGGGAATGGGCAGTTCTTC.

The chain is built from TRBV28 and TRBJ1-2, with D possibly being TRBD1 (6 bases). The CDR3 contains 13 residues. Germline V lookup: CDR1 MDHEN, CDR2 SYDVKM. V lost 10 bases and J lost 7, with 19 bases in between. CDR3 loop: CATHRGQEGGYTF. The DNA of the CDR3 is TGTGCCACCCATAGGGGACAAGAAGGTGGCTACACCTTC.

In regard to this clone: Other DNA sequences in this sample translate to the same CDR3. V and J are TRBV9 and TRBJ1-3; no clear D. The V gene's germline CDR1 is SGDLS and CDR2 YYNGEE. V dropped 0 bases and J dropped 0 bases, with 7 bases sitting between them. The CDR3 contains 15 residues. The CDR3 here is CASSVGVFSGNTIYF. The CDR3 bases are TGTGCCAGCAGCGTAGGGGTTTTCTCTGGAAACACCATATATTTT. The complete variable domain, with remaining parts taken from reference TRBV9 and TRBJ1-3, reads DSGVTQTPKHLITATGQRVTLRCSPRSGDLSVYWYQQSLDQGLQFLIQYYNGEERAKGNILERFSAQQFPDLHSELNLSSLELGDSALYFCASSVGVFSGNTIYFGEGSWLTVV.

The CDR3 spells CASSLVVGMGNQPQHF. Here the CDR3 DNA reads TGTGCCAGCAGCTTGGTTGTGGGTATGGGCAATCAGCCCCAGCATTTT. The J gene is TRBJ1-5, the V gene TRBV5-8; D gene uncertain. CDR1 is SGHTS and CDR2 is YDEGEE in the germline V gene. CDR3 size: 16 residues. The germline V and J ends were trimmed by 0 bases and 2 bases, with 12 bases remaining between them.

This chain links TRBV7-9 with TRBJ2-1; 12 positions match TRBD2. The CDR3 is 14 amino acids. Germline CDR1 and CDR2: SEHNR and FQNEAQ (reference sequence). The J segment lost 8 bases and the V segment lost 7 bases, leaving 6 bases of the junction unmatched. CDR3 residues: CASTTTSGSYEQFF. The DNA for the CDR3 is TGTGCCAGCACAACGACTAGCGGGAGTTATGAGCAGTTCTTC.

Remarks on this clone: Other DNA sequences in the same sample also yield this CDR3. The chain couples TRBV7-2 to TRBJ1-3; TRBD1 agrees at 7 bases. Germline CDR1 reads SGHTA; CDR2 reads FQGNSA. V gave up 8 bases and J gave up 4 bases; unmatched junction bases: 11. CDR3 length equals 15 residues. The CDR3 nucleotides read TGTGCCAGCTCCCTCGACAGGGCTTCGGGAAACACCATATATTTT. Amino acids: CASSLDRASGNTIYF.

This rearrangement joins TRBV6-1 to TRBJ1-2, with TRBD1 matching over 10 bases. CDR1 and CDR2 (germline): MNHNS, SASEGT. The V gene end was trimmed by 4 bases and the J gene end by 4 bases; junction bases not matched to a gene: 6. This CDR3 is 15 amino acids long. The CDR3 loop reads CASSGDRGLGYGYTF. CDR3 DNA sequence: TGTGCCAGCAGTGGAGACAGGGGGCTGGGCTATGGCTACACCTTC.

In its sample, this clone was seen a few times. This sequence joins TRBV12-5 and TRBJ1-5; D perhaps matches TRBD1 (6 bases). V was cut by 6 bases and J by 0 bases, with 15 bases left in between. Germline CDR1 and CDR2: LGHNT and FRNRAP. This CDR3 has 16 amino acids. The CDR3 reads CASGPPGTRSNQPQHF. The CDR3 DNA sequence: TGTGCTAGTGGCCCCCCCGGGACACGTAGCAATCAGCCCCAGCATTTT.

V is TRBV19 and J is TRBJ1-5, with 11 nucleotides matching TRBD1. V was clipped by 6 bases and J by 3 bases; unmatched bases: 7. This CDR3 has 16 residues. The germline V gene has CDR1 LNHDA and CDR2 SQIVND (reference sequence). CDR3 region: CASRSGQGDNNQPQHF. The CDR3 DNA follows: TGTGCCAGTAGGTCGGGACAGGGGGACAACAATCAGCCCCAGCATTTT.

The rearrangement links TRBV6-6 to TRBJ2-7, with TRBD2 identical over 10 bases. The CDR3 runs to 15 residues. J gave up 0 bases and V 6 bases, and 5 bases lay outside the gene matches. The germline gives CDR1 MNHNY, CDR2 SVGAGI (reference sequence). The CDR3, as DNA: TGTGCCAGCAGCGGCGGACTAGCGGACTCCTACGAGCAGTACTTC. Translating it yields CASSGGLADSYEQYF.

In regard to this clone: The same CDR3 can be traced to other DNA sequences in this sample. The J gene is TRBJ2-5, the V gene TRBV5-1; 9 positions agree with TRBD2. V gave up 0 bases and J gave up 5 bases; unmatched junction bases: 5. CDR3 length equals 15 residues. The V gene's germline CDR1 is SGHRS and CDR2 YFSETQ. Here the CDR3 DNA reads TGCGCCAGCAGCTTGGGCCTAGCGGGGTCGGAGACCCAGTACTTC. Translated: CASSLGLAGSETQYF.

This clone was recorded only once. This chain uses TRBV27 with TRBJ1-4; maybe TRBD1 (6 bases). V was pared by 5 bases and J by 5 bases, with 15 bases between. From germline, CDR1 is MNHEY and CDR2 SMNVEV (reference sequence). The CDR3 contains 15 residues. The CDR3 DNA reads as TGTGCCAGCAGTATTCCTCGGGGGCCCAATGAAAAACTGTTTTTT. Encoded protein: CASSIPRGPNEKLFF.

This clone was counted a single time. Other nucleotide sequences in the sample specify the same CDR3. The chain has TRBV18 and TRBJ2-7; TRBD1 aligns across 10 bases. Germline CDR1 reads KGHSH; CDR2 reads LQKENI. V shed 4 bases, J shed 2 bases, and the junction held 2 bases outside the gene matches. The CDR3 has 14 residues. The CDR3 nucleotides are TGTGCCAGCTCACTAGGACAGGGGGCCTACGAGCAGTACTTC. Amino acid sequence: CASSLGQGAYEQYF.

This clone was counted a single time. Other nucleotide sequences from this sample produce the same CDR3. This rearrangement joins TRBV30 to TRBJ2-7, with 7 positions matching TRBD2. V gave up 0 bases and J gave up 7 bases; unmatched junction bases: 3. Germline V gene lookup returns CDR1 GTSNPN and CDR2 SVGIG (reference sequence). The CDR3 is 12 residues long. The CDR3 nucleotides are TGTGCCTGGAGTGTTCAGGGAGGGGAGCAGTACTTC. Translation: CAWSVQGGEQYF. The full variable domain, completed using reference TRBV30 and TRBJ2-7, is SQTIHQWPATLVQPVGSPLSLECTVEGTSNPNLYWYRQAAGRGLQLLFYSVGIGQISSEVPQNLSASRPQDRQFILSSKKLLLSDSGFYLCAWSVQGGEQYFGPGTRLTVT.

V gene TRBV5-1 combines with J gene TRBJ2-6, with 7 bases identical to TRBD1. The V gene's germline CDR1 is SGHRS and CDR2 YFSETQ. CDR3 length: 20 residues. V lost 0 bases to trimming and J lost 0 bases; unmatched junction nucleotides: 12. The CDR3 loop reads CASSLAWDSQWSSGANVLTF. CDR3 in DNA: TGCGCCAGCAGCTTGGCCTGGGACAGCCAATGGAGCTCTGGGGCCAACGTCCTGACTTTC.

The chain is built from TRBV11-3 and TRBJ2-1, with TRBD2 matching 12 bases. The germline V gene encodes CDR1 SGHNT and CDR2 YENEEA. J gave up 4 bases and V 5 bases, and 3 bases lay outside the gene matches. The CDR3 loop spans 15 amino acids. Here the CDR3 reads CASSTGLAGYNEQFF. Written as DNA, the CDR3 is TGTGCCAGCAGCACAGGACTAGCGGGGTACAATGAGCAGTTCTTC.

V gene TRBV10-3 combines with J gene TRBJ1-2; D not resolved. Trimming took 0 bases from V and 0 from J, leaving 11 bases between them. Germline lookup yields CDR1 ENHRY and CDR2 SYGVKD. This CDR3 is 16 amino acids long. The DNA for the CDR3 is TGTGCCATCAGTGAGTCGAACCTGGCCCCTAACTATGGCTACACCTTC. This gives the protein CAISESNLAPNYGYTF.

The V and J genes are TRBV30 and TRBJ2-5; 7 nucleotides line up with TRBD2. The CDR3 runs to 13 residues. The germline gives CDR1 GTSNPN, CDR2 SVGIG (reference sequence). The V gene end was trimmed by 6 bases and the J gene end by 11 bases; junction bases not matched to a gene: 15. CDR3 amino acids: CACPADGGSEQYF. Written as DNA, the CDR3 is TGTGCCTGCCCAGCGGACGGGGGGTCTGAGCAGTACTTC.

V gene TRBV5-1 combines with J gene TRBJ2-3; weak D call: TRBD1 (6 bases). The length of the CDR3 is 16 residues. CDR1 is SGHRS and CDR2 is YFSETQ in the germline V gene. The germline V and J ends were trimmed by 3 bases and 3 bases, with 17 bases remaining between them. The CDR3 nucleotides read TGCGCCAGCAGCTCCTCTCCGGGACAAATAACAGATACGCAGTATTTT. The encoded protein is CASSSSPGQITDTQYF.

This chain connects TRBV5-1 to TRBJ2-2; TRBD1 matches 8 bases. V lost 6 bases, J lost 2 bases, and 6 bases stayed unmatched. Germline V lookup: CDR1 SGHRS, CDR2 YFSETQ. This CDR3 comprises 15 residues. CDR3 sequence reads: CASTYRGDNTGELFF. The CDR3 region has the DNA TGCGCCAGCACGTACAGGGGGGATAACACCGGGGAGCTGTTTTTT.